The 6 T cell receptor beta chains presented below share a single source sample, sequenced in a study of blood T cell repertoires in COVID-19. Assay: immunoSEQ multiplex PCR; the TCRdb copy retains only in-frame clones and omits some. The data show more than 60,000 clones, around 90% seen once. The specimen was PBMCs or T cells enriched from blood (not recorded which). The receptors shown here come from a woman aged 40 to 50 who had recovered from COVID-19.

The chain joins TRBV2 to TRBJ1-2, with D maybe TRBD1 (5 bases). V was cut by 7 bases and J by 4 bases, with 13 bases left in between. In germline, CDR1 is SNHLY, CDR2 FYNNEI. This CDR3 is built from 13 residues. The CDR3 is CASIPDTLYGYTF. For the CDR3, the DNA is TGTGCCAGCATCCCGGACACACTCTATGGCTACACCTTC.

In this sample, this clone turned up a few times. The CDR3 loop is CASSQDLLAGGPETQYF. The CDR3 nucleotides are TGTGCCAGCAGCCAAGATTTACTAGCGGGGGGGCCGGAGACCCAGTACTTC. The rearrangement joins TRBV4-2 to TRBJ2-5; 13 bases fit TRBD2. The V segment lost 0 bases and the J segment 5 bases; nucleotides outside the gene matches: 6. Germline loops: CDR1 LGHNA, CDR2 YNFKEQ. The CDR3 length is 17 residues.

The J gene is TRBJ2-7, the V gene TRBV4-2, with TRBD1 as a possible D gene (5 bases). Germline CDR1 LGHNA, CDR2 YNFKEQ. The CDR3 length is 14 residues. With 0 bases removed from V and 3 bases from J, the gap between germline ends came to 9 bases. The chain's CDR3 is CASSQDPDSYEQYF. Here the CDR3 DNA reads TGTGCCAGCAGCCAAGATCCCGACAGCTACGAGCAGTACTTC.

The chain recombines TRBV19 with TRBJ1-5, with D unresolved. Germline V gene lookup returns CDR1 LNHDA and CDR2 SQIVND (reference sequence). V was shortened by 2 bases and J by 5 bases, with 7 bases between the two germline ends. This CDR3 has 13 residues. CDR3: CASSIMADQPQHF. The DNA for the CDR3 is TGTGCCAGTAGTATAATGGCAGATCAGCCCCAGCATTTT.

This clone was recorded only once. This chain joins TRBV19 and TRBJ2-2; possibly TRBD1 for D (6 bases). V was cut by 7 bases and J by 0 bases, with 15 bases left in between. CDR3 length: 16 residues. Germline V gene sequence: CDR1 LNHDA, CDR2 SQIVND (reference sequence). In DNA, the CDR3 is TGTGCCAGTAACCCCAGACAGGCGGCGAACACCGGGGAGCTGTTTTTT. It specifies CASNPRQAANTGELFF.

This clone was seen once. The chain combines TRBV6-5 with TRBJ2-2; tentatively, D is TRBD1 (5 bases). Trimming stripped 5 bases from V and 9 bases from J, with 19 bases between. CDR1 is MNHEY and CDR2 is SVGAGI in the germline V gene. This CDR3 is built from 15 residues. CDR3 sequence reads: CASSLSGMLRRELFF. As DNA, the CDR3 is TGTGCCAGCAGTCTTTCAGGGATGTTAAGAAGGGAGCTGTTTTTT.